One and the same sample provided the 22 T cell receptor beta chains below, sequenced in a study of shared clonotypes between healthy human individuals (dated by TCRdb to the early 2020s). The protocol used for the library was the immunoSEQ multiplex PCR assay. TCRdb's version of the immuneACCESS table is confined to in-frame rearrangements and falls short of the full clone set. An unresolved V gene accounts for under half of the shortfall where checked; the remainder is of unknown origin. The sample records about 490,000 clones, roughly 85% of which are singletons. The ten largest make up about an eighth of the sample. Sequencing was performed on PBMCs. All receptors derive from a middle-aged woman in good health. Some clones in this sample may be carry-over from other donors' samples.

The chain employs TRBV7-8 and TRBJ1-2; unclear D gene. Germline V gene sequence: CDR1 SGHVS, CDR2 FQNEAQ. The CDR3 is made up of 13 amino acids. Trimming pared 6 bases from V and 1 base from J, leaving 9 bases between. The CDR3 region is CASSEEINYGYTF. CDR3 bases: TGTGCCAGCAGTGAAGAAATTAACTATGGCTACACCTTC.

The CDR3, as DNA: TGTGCCAGCAGTGGATCGGGGACAGGGCGCTACGAGCAGTACTTC. Protein: CASSGSGTGRYEQYF. The chain uses TRBV25-1 and TRBJ2-7; the match to TRBD1 covers 9 bases. The germline V gene encodes CDR1 MGHDK and CDR2 SYGVNS. The CDR3 contains 15 residues. V shed 4 bases and J 3 bases; nucleotides not matched to a gene: 7.

The chain uses TRBV7-2 and TRBJ1-2, with a weak D call TRBD1 (6 bases). This CDR3 spans 15 amino acids. CDR1 SGHTA and CDR2 FQGNSA come from the germline V gene. Deletions cut 2 bases from V and 0 bases from J, with 10 bases between. CDR3 nucleotide sequence: TGTGCCAGCAGCTTACAGGGGACCACTAACTATGGCTACACCTTC. Encoded protein: CASSLQGTTNYGYTF.

The chain links TRBV2 to TRBJ2-6, with D uncertain. The V end was cut by 7 bases, the J end by 0 bases, with 19 bases between. The CDR3 runs to 18 residues. Germline V CDR1 and CDR2: SNHLY, FYNNEI. CDR3 nucleotide sequence: TGTGCCAGCATAAAGCACGGTCCAGCAGACTCTGGGGCCAACGTCCTGACTTTC. Translated: CASIKHGPADSGANVLTF.

The genes are TRBV6-4 and TRBJ2-3; the match to TRBD2 covers 7 bases. CDR1 MRHNA and CDR2 SNTAGT come from the germline V gene. V was clipped by 0 bases and J by 3 bases; unmatched bases: 15. The CDR3 consists of 19 residues. The CDR3 reads CASSDSFLLLAIKTDTQYF. CDR3 coding DNA: TGTGCCAGCAGTGACTCTTTCCTCTTACTAGCGATAAAAACAGATACGCAGTATTTT.

The genes are TRBV7-9 and TRBJ2-3; TRBD1 is a possible D gene (6 bases). Trimming took 5 bases from V and 6 from J, leaving 9 bases between them. The germline CDR1 and CDR2 sequences are SEHNR and FQNEAQ (reference sequence). The CDR3 has 12 amino acids. The CDR3 loop is CASSQGKDTQYF. The CDR3 coding sequence is TGTGCCAGCAGCCAGGGGAAGGATACGCAGTATTTT.

V is TRBV7-2 and J is TRBJ2-7; possible D gene TRBD2, 5 bases. Trimming shortened V by 2 bases and J by 6 bases, and 14 bases separated the two germline ends. Germline CDR1 and CDR2: SGHTA and FQGNSA. CDR3 length: 14 residues. The CDR3 loop reads CASSLQPGSSEQYF. The DNA of the CDR3 is TGTGCCAGCAGCTTACAACCGGGGTCGAGCGAGCAGTACTTC. The variable domain in full, with the rest retrieved from reference TRBV7-2 and TRBJ2-7, is GAGVSQSPSNKVTEKGKDVELRCDPISGHTALYWYRQSLGQGLEFLIYFQGNSAPDKSGLPSDRFSAERTGGSVSTLTIQRTQQEDSAVYLCASSLQPGSSEQYFGPGTRLTVT.

This chain connects TRBV27 to TRBJ1-5; weak D call: TRBD1 (5 bases). Germline CDR1 and CDR2: MNHEY and SMNVEV (reference sequence). Trimming removed 5 bases at V and 2 bases at J, with 22 bases between. The CDR3 has 18 residues. The CDR3 protein is CASSPRNQWKQGNQPQHF. The CDR3 DNA sequence: TGTGCCAGCAGTCCGCGTAATCAGTGGAAACAGGGCAATCAGCCCCAGCATTTT.

This clone has at least ten counts. The chain joins TRBV29-1 to TRBJ2-3, with D possibly matching TRBD1 (6 bases). Trimming left V 7 bases short and J 2 bases short, with 10 bases between. In germline, CDR1 is SQVTM, CDR2 ANQGSEA. The CDR3 covers 12 residues. For the CDR3, the DNA is TGCAGCGAACAGGGCCCCACAGATACGCAGTATTTT. Translation gives CSEQGPTDTQYF.

The chain is built from TRBV29-1 and TRBJ1-1, with D hard to call. With 3 bases removed from V and 6 bases from J, the gap between germline ends came to 11 bases. The CDR3 contains 12 residues. Germline V gene lookup returns CDR1 SQVTM and CDR2 ANQGSEA. The CDR3 DNA is TGCAGCGTTGACGCGGGTGGCGCTGAAGCTTTCTTT. Translation: CSVDAGGAEAFF.

This rearrangement joins TRBV4-1 to TRBJ1-2; 8 nucleotides align to TRBD1. The CDR3 is 16 amino acids. The J segment lost 3 bases and the V segment lost 0 bases, leaving 6 bases of the junction unmatched. Germline CDR1 MGHRA, CDR2 YSYEKL. This CDR3 is CASSQDRTGPYYGYTF. The CDR3 coding sequence is TGCGCCAGCAGCCAAGATAGGACAGGGCCGTACTATGGCTACACCTTC.

The CDR3 sequence: CASSVQAVEGQETQYF. CDR3 in DNA: TGTGCCAGCAGTGTTCAGGCAGTTGAGGGCCAAGAGACCCAGTACTTC. The V call is TRBV6-1, the J call TRBJ2-5; D possibly corresponds to TRBD2 (5 bases). The germline V gene encodes CDR1 MNHNS and CDR2 SASEGT. There are 16 residues in the CDR3. Trimming cost V 4 bases and J 1 base, with 16 bases left between them.

Here the CDR3 DNA reads TGCGCCAGCAGCTTGGAACCCCTCTGGGGGACAAACACCGGGGAGCTGTTTTTT. Residues: CASSLEPLWGTNTGELFF. This chain uses TRBV5-1 with TRBJ2-2; the D gene is possibly TRBD1 (6 bases). The V and J ends lost 0 bases and 2 bases respectively, with 17 bases between them. There are 18 residues in the CDR3. The V gene's germline CDR1 is SGHRS and CDR2 YFSETQ.

The CDR3 nucleotides read TGTGCCAGCAGCCTCCGCGTAGGGGACACCGGGGAGCTGTTTTTT. Protein product: CASSLRVGDTGELFF. The chain joins TRBV11-1 to TRBJ2-2; possibly TRBD1 for D (5 bases). The germline V gene has CDR1 SGHAT and CDR2 FQDESV (reference sequence). The germline V and J ends were trimmed by 5 bases and 3 bases, with 13 bases remaining between them. This CDR3 is built from 15 residues. Variable domain in full (rest from reference TRBV11-1 and TRBJ2-2): EAEVAQSPRYKITEKSQAVAFWCDPISGHATLYWYRQILGQGPELLVQFQDESVVDDSQLPKDRFSAERLKGVDSTLKIQPAELGDSAMYLCASSLRVGDTGELFFGEGSRLTVL.

The chain employs TRBV6-5 and TRBJ2-5; 10 bases align to TRBD1. TRBJ2-7 explains the end of the DNA better; the J call may be wrong. The CDR3 consists of 13 residues. CDR1 and CDR2 (germline): MNHEY, SVGAGI. CDR3 loop: CASSYGTGVEQYF. DNA of the CDR3: TGTGCCAGCAGTTACGGGACAGGGGTCGAGCAGTACTTC.

This chain joins TRBV5-1 and TRBJ2-7; TRBD2 is a possible D gene (6 bases). The CDR3 has 16 residues. The germline V gene encodes CDR1 SGHRS and CDR2 YFSETQ. V was cut by 4 bases and J by 0 bases, with 17 bases left in between. CDR3 sequence reads: CASSPRGDSGSYEQYF. The DNA for the CDR3 is TGCGCCAGCAGCCCCAGAGGGGACTCTGGCTCCTACGAGCAGTACTTC.

A note on this clone: Mismatch with germline at one junction end may stem from a read error. This rearrangement joins TRBV6-4 to TRBJ2-1; 8 nucleotides line up with TRBD2. The CDR3 is made up of 15 amino acids. CDR1 MRHNA and CDR2 SNTAGT come from the germline V gene. CDR3 protein: CASSDAGGSSNEQFF. CDR3 nucleotides: TGTGCCAGCAGTGACGCGGGAGGCTCCTCCAATGAGCAGTTCTTC.

This chain links TRBV5-1 with TRBJ2-5; D assignment may be TRBD1 or TRBD2 (6 bases each). Germline-derived CDR1 and CDR2 are SGHRS and YFSETQ. This CDR3 contains 14 residues. Trimming removed 1 base from V and 5 bases from J, with 12 bases in between. CDR3 residues: CASSLTTGAETQYF. The CDR3 nucleotides are TGCGCCAGCAGCTTGACGACGGGGGCGGAGACCCAGTACTTC.

This clone was detected only once. The chain has TRBV19 and TRBJ2-2, with D tentatively TRBD1 (6 bases). The CDR3 spans 15 residues. Per the germline V gene, CDR1 is LNHDA and CDR2 is SQIVND (reference sequence). Trimming shortened V by 3 bases and J by 5 bases, and 13 bases separated the two germline ends. The CDR3 loop reads CASSIYRADTGELFF. The CDR3 DNA reads TGTGCCAGTAGTATCTACAGGGCAGATACCGGGGAGCTGTTTTTT.

This chain connects TRBV7-9 to TRBJ2-2; a possible D gene is TRBD2 (5 bases). CDR3 size: 16 residues. Trimming removed 2 bases from V and 7 bases from J, with 17 bases in between. The germline gives CDR1 SEHNR, CDR2 FQNEAQ (reference sequence). Here the CDR3 reads CASSLTAPHGGGELFF. CDR3 sequence (DNA): TGTGCCAGCAGCTTAACGGCGCCGCATGGAGGCGGGGAGCTGTTTTTT.

The chain is built from TRBV9 and TRBJ2-1, with D maybe TRBD2 (5 bases). The CDR3 runs to 16 residues. Germline CDR1 SGDLS, CDR2 YYNGEE. The germline V and J ends were trimmed by 0 bases and 0 bases, with 10 bases remaining between them. As DNA, the CDR3 is TGTGCCAGCAGCGTAGTAGACTACCCCTCCTACAATGAGCAGTTCTTC. It encodes CASSVVDYPSYNEQFF.

In this sample, this clone turned up a few times. The gene calls are TRBV7-2 and TRBJ1-6; D gene uncertain. Germline values: CDR1 SGHTA, CDR2 FQGNSA. The CDR3 contains 15 residues. V lost 5 bases to trimming and J lost 6 bases, with 14 bases between them. CDR3 DNA sequence: TGTGCCAGCAGCCTTCCCCGACGGGGTAATTCACCCCTCCACTTT. Protein product: CASSLPRRGNSPLHF.